These 10 T cell receptor beta chains originate from one sample sequenced in a study of blood T cell repertoires in COVID-19. Only in-frame clones appear in the TCRdb table, and some are missing; sequencing was by immunoSEQ multiplex PCR. The sample holds about 230,000 clones, 80% to 90% seen once. Sequencing was performed on peripheral blood. All receptors derive from a man aged 35-49 years with active or convalescent COVID-19.

The chain is built from TRBV12-5 and TRBJ1-1, with D tentatively TRBD1 (6 bases). With 7 bases removed from V and 5 bases from J, the gap between germline ends came to 17 bases. CDR1 is LGHNT and CDR2 is FRNRAP in the germline V gene. The CDR3 has 14 residues. CDR3 sequence reads: CASAQTGWETEAFF. The CDR3 DNA is TGTGCTAGTGCCCAGACAGGATGGGAGACTGAAGCTTTCTTT.

The CDR3: CASSQVGGEDGYTF. The CDR3 nucleotides are TGTGCCAGCAGCCAAGTCGGAGGAGAGGATGGCTACACCTTC. The chain uses TRBV3-1 (or the pseudogene TRBV3-2) and TRBJ1-2, with D unresolved. Looked up from germline, CDR1 is LGHDT and CDR2 is YNNKEL (reference sequence). The ends were cut back, 1 base at V and 6 bases at J, with 12 bases in the middle. This CDR3 is 14 amino acids long.

The chain uses TRBV4-1 and TRBJ1-5; TRBD1 matches at 11 bases. This CDR3 comprises 17 residues. The J segment lost 4 bases and the V segment lost 10 bases, leaving 15 bases of the junction unmatched. The germline CDR1 and CDR2 sequences are MGHRA and YSYEKL. CDR3 bases: TGCGCCAACCCTAATACTCCGGACAGGGGGCGGAATCAGCCCCAGCATTTT. Translated, it gives CANPNTPDRGRNQPQHF.

The gene calls are TRBV7-2 and TRBJ1-5, with D tentatively TRBD1 (6 bases). Trimming shortened V by 3 bases and J by 4 bases, and 10 bases separated the two germline ends. Germline CDR1 is SGHTA and CDR2 is FQGNSA. The CDR3 is 14 amino acids. Here the CDR3 reads CASSFQQGNQPQHF. DNA of the CDR3: TGTGCCAGCAGCTTTCAACAGGGAAATCAGCCCCAGCATTTT.

The genes are TRBV5-1 and TRBJ1-1; 8 nucleotides line up with TRBD1. J gave up 1 base and V 3 bases, and 2 bases lay outside the gene matches. This CDR3 contains 14 residues. Germline V lookup: CDR1 SGHRS, CDR2 YFSETQ. CDR3 residues: CASSSGQANTEAFF. The CDR3 DNA sequence: TGCGCCAGCAGCTCGGGACAGGCGAACACTGAAGCTTTCTTT. The full variable domain, rest sourced from reference TRBV5-1 and TRBJ1-1, is KAGVTQTPRYLIKTRGQQVTLSCSPISGHRSVSWYQQTPGQGLQFLFEYFSETQRNKGNFPGRFSGRQFSNSRSEMNVSTLELGDSALYLCASSSGQANTEAFFGQGTRLTVV.

This clone has just a few counts. The V call is TRBV19, the J call TRBJ2-7, with 7 bases lining up with TRBD1. The CDR3 length is 16 residues. Germline loops: CDR1 LNHDA, CDR2 SQIVND (reference sequence). V gave up 5 bases and J gave up 5 bases; unmatched junction bases: 15. For the CDR3, the DNA is TGTGCCAGTAGTTCCGGGGCGGTACAGGGGATTAACGAGCAGTACTTC. This sequence encodes CASSSGAVQGINEQYF. Full variable domain (outside the CDR3, taken from reference TRBV19 and TRBJ2-7): DGGITQSPKYLFRKEGQNVTLSCEQNLNHDAMYWYRQDPGQGLRLIYYSQIVNDFQKGDIAEGYSVSREKKESFPLTVTSAQKNPTAFYLCASSSGAVQGINEQYFGPGTRLTVT.

The genes are TRBV25-1 and TRBJ2-2; possible D gene TRBD2, 5 bases. The length of the CDR3 is 16 residues. CDR1 MGHDK and CDR2 SYGVNS come from the germline V gene. Trimming took off 5 bases at V and 1 base at J, with 14 bases between the two ends. The CDR3 protein is CASSPTVGVNTGELFF. DNA of the CDR3: TGTGCCAGCAGTCCAACAGTCGGGGTGAACACCGGGGAGCTGTTTTTT.

V and J are TRBV5-1 and TRBJ1-1, with unresolved D. The germline V and J ends were trimmed by 4 bases and 7 bases, with 14 bases remaining between them. CDR1 is SGHRS, CDR2 YFSETQ, per germline. The CDR3 is made up of 13 amino acids. The CDR3 region is CASSTERVDEAFF. For the CDR3, the DNA is TGCGCCAGCAGCACGGAGCGGGTCGATGAAGCTTTCTTT. Together with reference TRBV5-1 and TRBJ1-1, the CDR3 gives the full variable domain: KAGVTQTPRYLIKTRGQQVTLSCSPISGHRSVSWYQQTPGQGLQFLFEYFSETQRNKGNFPGRFSGRQFSNSRSEMNVSTLELGDSALYLCASSTERVDEAFFGQGTRLTVV.

The V call is TRBV18, the J call TRBJ2-1, with unresolved D. Germline loops: CDR1 KGHSH, CDR2 LQKENI. The CDR3 is 16 amino acids. V was trimmed by 0 bases and J by 8 bases, leaving 17 bases between them. CDR3: CASSPPFARLDDEQFF. CDR3 DNA: TGTGCCAGCTCACCACCTTTCGCCCGACTTGACGATGAGCAGTTCTTC.

CDR3 residues: CASSPGGRGNSPLHF. For the CDR3, the DNA is TGTGCCAGCAGCCCTGGGGGGAGGGGTAATTCACCCCTCCACTTT. V and J are TRBV13 and TRBJ1-6; tentatively, D is TRBD1 (5 bases). Trimming left V 5 bases short and J 6 bases short, with 14 bases between. The CDR3 is 15 residues long. CDR1 and CDR2 (germline): PRHDT, FYEKMQ (reference sequence).